This T cell receptor beta chain was profiled in a study of T cell repertoires in cytomegalovirus infection. V dropped 4 bases and J dropped 12 bases, with 12 bases sitting between them. Per germline, CDR1 LNHDA and CDR2 SQIVND (reference sequence). CDR3 size: 12 residues. One entry per CDR3 protein, called by TCRdb with MiXCR from the reads. The data show roughly 250,000 distinct CDR3 sequences, with 10% to 15% seen just once and approximately 1.6% held by the top ten. This clonotype has just a few counts. The rearrangement uses TRBV19 and TRBJ1-4, with D possibly TRBD1 on 6 matching bases. The sequenced sample consisted of PBMCs. The receptor comes from a human donor in good health (CMV status not recorded). Some clones in this sample may be carry-over from other donors' samples. Written as DNA, the CDR3 is TGTGCCAGTAGTACTCGACAGGTGGAACTGTTTTTT. Its protein product is CASSTRQVELFF.